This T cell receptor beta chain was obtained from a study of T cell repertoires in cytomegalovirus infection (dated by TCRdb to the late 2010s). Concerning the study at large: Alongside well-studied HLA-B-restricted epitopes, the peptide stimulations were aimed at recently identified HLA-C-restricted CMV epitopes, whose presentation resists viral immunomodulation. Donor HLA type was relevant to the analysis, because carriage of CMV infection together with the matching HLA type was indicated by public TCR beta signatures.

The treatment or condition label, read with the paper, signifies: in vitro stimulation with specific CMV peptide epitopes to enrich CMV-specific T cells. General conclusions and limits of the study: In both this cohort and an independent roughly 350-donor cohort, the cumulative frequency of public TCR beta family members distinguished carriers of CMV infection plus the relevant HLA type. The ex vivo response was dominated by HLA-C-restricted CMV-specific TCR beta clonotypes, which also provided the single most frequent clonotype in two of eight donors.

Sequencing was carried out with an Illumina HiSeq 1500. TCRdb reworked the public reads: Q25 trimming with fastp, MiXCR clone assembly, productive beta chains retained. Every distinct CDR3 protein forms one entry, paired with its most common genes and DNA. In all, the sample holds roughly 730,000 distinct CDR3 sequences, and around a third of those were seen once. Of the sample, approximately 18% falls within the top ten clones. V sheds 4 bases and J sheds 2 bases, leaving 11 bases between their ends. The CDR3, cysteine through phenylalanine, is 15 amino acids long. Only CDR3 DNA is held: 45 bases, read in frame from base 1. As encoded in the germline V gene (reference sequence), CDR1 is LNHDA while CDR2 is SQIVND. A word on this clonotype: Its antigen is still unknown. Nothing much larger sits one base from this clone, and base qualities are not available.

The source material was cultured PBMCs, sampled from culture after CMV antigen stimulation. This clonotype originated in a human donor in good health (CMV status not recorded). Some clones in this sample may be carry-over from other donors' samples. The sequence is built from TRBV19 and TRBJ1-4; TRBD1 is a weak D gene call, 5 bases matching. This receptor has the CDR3 CASSTMWGTNEKLFF. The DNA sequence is TGTGCCAGTAGTACGATGTGGGGCACTAATGAAAAACTGTTTTTT.